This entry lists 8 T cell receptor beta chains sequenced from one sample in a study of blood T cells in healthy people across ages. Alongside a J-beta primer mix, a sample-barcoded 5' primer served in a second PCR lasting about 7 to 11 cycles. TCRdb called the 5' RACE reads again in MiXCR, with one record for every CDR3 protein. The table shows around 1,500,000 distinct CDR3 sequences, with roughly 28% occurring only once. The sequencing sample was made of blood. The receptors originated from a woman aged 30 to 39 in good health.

CDR3 DNA: TGCAGCGTTGATCCTAGGGGGGGCCCCCCGGGTACGCAGTATTTT. Its protein is CSVDPRGGPPGTQYF. The chain uses TRBV29-1 and TRBJ2-3, with D possibly TRBD2 on 7 matching bases. V was trimmed by 3 bases and J by 8 bases, leaving 21 bases between them. The length of the CDR3 is 15 residues. The germline gives CDR1 SQVTM, CDR2 ANQGSEA.

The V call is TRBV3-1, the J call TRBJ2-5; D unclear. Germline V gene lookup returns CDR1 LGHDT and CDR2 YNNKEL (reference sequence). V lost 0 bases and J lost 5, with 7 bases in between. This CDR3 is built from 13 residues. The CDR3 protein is CASSQELPETQYF. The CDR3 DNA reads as TGTGCCAGCAGCCAAGAATTACCGGAGACCCAGTACTTC.

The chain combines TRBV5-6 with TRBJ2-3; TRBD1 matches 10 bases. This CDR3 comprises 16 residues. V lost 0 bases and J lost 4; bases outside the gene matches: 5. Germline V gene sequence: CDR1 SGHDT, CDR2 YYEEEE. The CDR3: CASSLATTGGADTQYF. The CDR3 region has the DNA TGTGCCAGCAGCTTGGCCACGACAGGGGGCGCAGATACGCAGTATTTT.

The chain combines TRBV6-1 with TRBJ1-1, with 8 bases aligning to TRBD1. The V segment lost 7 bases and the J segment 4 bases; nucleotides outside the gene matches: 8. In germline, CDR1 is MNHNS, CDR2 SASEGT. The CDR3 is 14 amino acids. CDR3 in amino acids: CASTSDRARTEAFF. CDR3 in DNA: TGTGCCAGCACGTCGGACAGGGCCCGCACTGAAGCTTTCTTT.

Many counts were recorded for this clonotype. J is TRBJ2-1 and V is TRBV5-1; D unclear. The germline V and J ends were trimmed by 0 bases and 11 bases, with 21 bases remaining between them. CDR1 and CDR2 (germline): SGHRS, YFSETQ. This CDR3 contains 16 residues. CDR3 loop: CASSLGLATYNDKQFF. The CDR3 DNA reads TGCGCCAGCAGCTTGGGCCTCGCTACTTACAATGATAAGCAGTTCTTC.

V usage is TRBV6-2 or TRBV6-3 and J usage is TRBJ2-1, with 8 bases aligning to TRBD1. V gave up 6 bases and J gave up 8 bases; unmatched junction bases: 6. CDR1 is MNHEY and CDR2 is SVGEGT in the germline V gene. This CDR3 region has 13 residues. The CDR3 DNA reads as TGTGCCAGCAGGGGACAGGCAAGCGATGAGCAGTTCTTC. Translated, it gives CASRGQASDEQFF.

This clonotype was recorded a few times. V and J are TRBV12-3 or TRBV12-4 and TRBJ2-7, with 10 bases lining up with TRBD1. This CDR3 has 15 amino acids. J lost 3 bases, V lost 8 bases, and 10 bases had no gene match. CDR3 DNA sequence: TGTGCCAGCCGACCCGGGACAGGGGTCTTCTACGAGCAGTACTTC. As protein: CASRPGTGVFYEQYF.

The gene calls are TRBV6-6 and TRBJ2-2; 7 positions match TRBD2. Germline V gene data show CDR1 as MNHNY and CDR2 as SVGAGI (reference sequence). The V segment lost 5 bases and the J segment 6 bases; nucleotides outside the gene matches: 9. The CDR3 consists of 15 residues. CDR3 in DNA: TGTGCCAGCAGTAGCGGGACGGGCAATTCCGGGGAGCTGTTTTTT. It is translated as CASSSGTGNSGELFF.